These T cell receptor beta chains were read from a single sample in a study of control samples from healthy donors and cancer patients. Produced via immunoSEQ multiplex PCR; TCRdb's table is partial and in-frame only. Of about 130,000 clones in the sample, more than 85% were seen once. Material: blood. The origin of the receptors is a man younger than 35 in good health. CDR3s include the opening cysteine and the closing phenylalanine or tryptophan. A D gene is named only where the DNA matches it firmly. The size field is filled for only some rows; it gives once, few, many or a size class.

>.|TRBJ1-2|.|TRBV7-2
TGTGCCAGCAGCCATCCACAGGGAGTAGACGGCTACACCTTC
CASSHPQGVDGYTF
>.|TRBJ1-1|.|TRBV18
TGTGCCAGCTCACTTCAGAAAAACACTGAAGCTTTCTTT
CASSLQKNTEAFF
>once|TRBJ1-1|TRBD1|TRBV5-1
TGCGCCAGCAGCCGGACAGGGGGAATGGATTGGCGTACTGAAGCTTTCTTT
CASSRTGGMDWRTEAFF
>few|TRBJ1-5|.|TRBV2
TGTGCCAGCAGTGAGCGGCCAGTTAATCAGCCCCAGCATTTT
CASSERPVNQPQHF
>.|TRBJ2-2|TRBD2|TRBV5-1
TGCGCCAGCAGCTTGGGCGGGGGGCGCGGCACCGGGGAGCTGTTTTTT
CASSLGGGRGTGELFF
>.|TRBJ1-2|TRBD1|TRBV12-5
TGTGCTAGTGTCCCCGGGACAGGGGTCTATGGCTACACCTTC
CASVPGTGVYGYTF
>medium-sized|TRBJ2-1|TRBD2|TRBV19
TGTGCCAGTAGTAAGGGCGGGGGGGCGGAAAGGGTCAATGAGCAGTTCTTC
CASSKGGGAERVNEQFF
>.|TRBJ1-3|.|TRBV9
TGTGCCAGCAGCGTAGTCGGGTTAGGAAACACCATATATTTT
CASSVVGLGNTIYF
>.|TRBJ1-4|.|TRBV7-9
TGTGCCAGCAGCTTGGCCATTGGAAGACTGTTTTTT
CASSLAIGRLFF
>.|TRBJ1-2|TRBD1|TRBV9
TGTGCCAGCAGCGCCGCACAGGGGGCGAGCTATGGCTACACCTTC
CASSAAQGASYGYTF
>.|TRBJ1-4|.|TRBV5-8
TGTGCCAGCAGCTTGGGACGGGGGCCGAGTGAAAAACTGTTTTTT
CASSLGRGPSEKLFF
>.|TRBJ1-4|.|TRBV10-3
TGTGCCATCAGTGAGGGCGGGGATCGGGAAAAACTGTTTTTT
CAISEGGDREKLFF
>.|TRBJ1-1|.|TRBV5-1
TGCGCCAGCAGTCTCGGATTGAACACTGAAGCTTTCTTT
CASSLGLNTEAFF
>.|TRBJ1-2|.|TRBV10-3
TGTGCCATCAGTGAGTCGGAGGGGATCGTCTATGGCTACACCTTC
CAISESEGIVYGYTF
>.|TRBJ2-3|.|TRBV2
TGTGCCAGCGGTGGGGCGGGCACAGATACGCAGTATTTT
CASGGAGTDTQYF
>.|TRBJ1-1|.|TRBV29-1
TGCAGCGTTGAACGGTCGAGGGAGGCCACTGAAGCTTTCTTT
CSVERSREATEAFF
>.|TRBJ2-1|TRBD2|TRBV4-1
TGCGCCAGCAGCCCCGGCCGTCTAGCGGGGGGGAAGAATGAGCAGTTCTTC
CASSPGRLAGGKNEQFF
>.|TRBJ1-1|TRBD1|TRBV7-9
TGTGCCAGCAGCTGGACAGGGGTGGCTTTCTTT
CASSWTGVAFF
>.|TRBJ1-2|TRBD1|TRBV10-2
TGCGCCAGCAGCGCGACAGGGAACTATGGCTACACCTTC
CASSATGNYGYTF
>once|TRBJ1-2|.|TRBV30
TGTGCCTGGAGCCCCGGACAGTATGGCTACACCTTC
CAWSPGQYGYTF
>.|TRBJ2-4|.|TRBV14
TGTGCCAGCAGCCAAGGGCAGGGGGAGGGCATTCAGTACTTC
CASSQGQGEGIQYF
>.|TRBJ2-5|TRBD1|TRBV27
TGTGCCAGCGGCTCCGGGACAGAAGAGACCCAGTACTTC
CASGSGTEETQYF
>.|TRBJ1-5|.|TRBV19
TGTGCCAGTAGTATTAATAAGGTGCAGCCCCAGCATTTT
CASSINKVQPQHF
>.|TRBJ2-5|.|TRBV11-2
TGTGCCAGCAGCCACGCAGACACCCAAGAGACCCAGTACTTC
CASSHADTQETQYF
>.|TRBJ1-1|.|TRBV6-5
TGTGCCAGCACGGACACTTTGAACACTGAAGCTTTCTTT
CASTDTLNTEAFF
>.|TRBJ2-7|.|TRBV6-5
TGTGCCAGCAGTTCCCTTCACTCCTACGAGCAGTACTTC
CASSSLHSYEQYF
>.|TRBJ1-2|TRBD1|TRBV10-2
TGCGCCAGCAGTGCCGGGACAGGGGGAGGCTACACCTTC
CASSAGTGGGYTF
>once|TRBJ1-2|TRBD1|TRBV7-8
TGTGCCAGCAGTTTAGTTGGACAGGGAGTTAAGGACTATGGCTACACCTTC
CASSLVGQGVKDYGYTF
>few|TRBJ2-3|TRBD2|TRBV6-4
TGTGCCAGCAGTGACTCGACTAGCGGGGGGGATACGCAGTATTTT
CASSDSTSGGDTQYF
>.|TRBJ1-2|.|TRBV7-9
TGTGCCAGCACCGCCCTGACAGCAGTCTATGGCTACACCTTC
CASTALTAVYGYTF
>.|TRBJ1-6|.|TRBV7-9
TGTGCCAGCAGCTTGATCAGGGCTAATTCACCCCTCCACTTT
CASSLIRANSPLHF
>.|TRBJ1-1|.|TRBV10-2
TGCGCCAGCAGTTCTAACAGGGAGATGAACACTGAAGCTTTCTTT
CASSSNREMNTEAFF
>once|TRBJ1-3|TRBD1|TRBV2
TGTGCCAGCAGGCCCGACAGGGACGGAAACACCATATATTTT
CASRPDRDGNTIYF
>.|TRBJ2-2|.|TRBV6-4
TGTGCCAGCAGTGAGAACACCGGGGAGCTGTTTTTT
CASSENTGELFF
>.|TRBJ2-7|TRBD1|TRBV19
TGTGCCAGTAGTATGACAGGGATGACCTACGAGCAGTACTTC
CASSMTGMTYEQYF
>.|TRBJ1-1|TRBD1|TRBV4-1
TGCGCCAGCAGCCAAGACTCTGGGACAGGGCGTGATTATAACACTGAAGCTTTCTTT
CASSQDSGTGRDYNTEAFF
>.|TRBJ1-2|.|TRBV9
TGTGCCAGCAGCCCCCGTGTCGGTGATGGCTACACCTTC
CASSPRVGDGYTF
>.|TRBJ2-5|.|TRBV9
TGTGCCAGCAGCGTAGCTTCGCGGCCGGGAGAGACCCAGTACTTC
CASSVASRPGETQYF
>.|TRBJ1-1|.|TRBV6-1
TGTGCCAGCAGTCACGGGGGGCTCACTGAAGCTTTCTTT
CASSHGGLTEAFF
>.|TRBJ1-2|TRBD1|TRBV7-9
TGTGCCAGCAGGCACCACAGGGGGAGGAATGGCTACACCTTC
CASRHHRGRNGYTF
>.|TRBJ1-3|.|TRBV18
TGTGCCAGCTCACCTGGGCCTCTCTCTGGAAACACCATATATTTT
CASSPGPLSGNTIYF
>.|TRBJ2-7|.|TRBV5-6
TGTGCCAGCAGCGGGGCCGGGACGGACAGCCTGCGCCCCTACGAGCAGTACTTC
CASSGAGTDSLRPYEQYF
>once|TRBJ2-5|TRBD1|TRBV5-6
TGTGCCAGCAGCTCGGGACAGGGGGCAGAGACCCAGTACTTC
CASSSGQGAETQYF
>.|TRBJ1-4|TRBD1|TRBV15
TGTGCCACCAGTACTGACAGGGGGGGGAGAGAAAAACTGTTTTTT
CATSTDRGGREKLFF
>once|TRBJ1-4|.|TRBV12-2
TGTGCAAGTCGGGCAACAGGGGGCGCGACTAATGAAAAACTGTTTTTT
CASRATGGATNEKLFF
>medium-sized|TRBJ1-1|TRBD1|TRBV18
TGTGCCAGCTCACCGAGGAACGACAGGGAGAGGGCTTTCTTT
CASSPRNDRERAFF
>.|TRBJ1-2|TRBD1|TRBV30
TGTGCCTGGAGTGTAAGAGGGGGCGATGGCTACACCTTC
CAWSVRGGDGYTF
>.|TRBJ1-2|TRBD1|TRBV9
TGTGCCAGCACCGGGACAGCTTATACCTTC
CASTGTAYTF
>.|TRBJ2-7|.|TRBV29-1
TGCAGCGTTAGGGGCGCGGTAAGTTCCTACGAGCAGTACTTC
CSVRGAVSSYEQYF